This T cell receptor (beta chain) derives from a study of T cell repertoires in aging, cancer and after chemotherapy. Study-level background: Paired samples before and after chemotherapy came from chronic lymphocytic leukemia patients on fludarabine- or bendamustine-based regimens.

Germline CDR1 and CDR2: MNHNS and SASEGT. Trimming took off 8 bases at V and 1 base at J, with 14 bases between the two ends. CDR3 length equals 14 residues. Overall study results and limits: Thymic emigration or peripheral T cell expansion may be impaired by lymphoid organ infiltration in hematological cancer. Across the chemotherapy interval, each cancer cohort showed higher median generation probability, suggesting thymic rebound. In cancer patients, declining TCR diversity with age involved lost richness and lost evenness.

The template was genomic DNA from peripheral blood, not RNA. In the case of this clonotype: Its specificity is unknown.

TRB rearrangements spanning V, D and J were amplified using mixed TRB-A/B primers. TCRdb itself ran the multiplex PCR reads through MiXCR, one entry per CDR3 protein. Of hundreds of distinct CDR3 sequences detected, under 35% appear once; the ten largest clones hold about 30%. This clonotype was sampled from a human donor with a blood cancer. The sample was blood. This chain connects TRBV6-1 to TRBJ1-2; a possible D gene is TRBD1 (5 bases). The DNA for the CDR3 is TGTGCCAGCTCTCGGGGGGGACTTAACTATGGCTACACCTTC. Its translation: CASSRGGLNYGYTF.